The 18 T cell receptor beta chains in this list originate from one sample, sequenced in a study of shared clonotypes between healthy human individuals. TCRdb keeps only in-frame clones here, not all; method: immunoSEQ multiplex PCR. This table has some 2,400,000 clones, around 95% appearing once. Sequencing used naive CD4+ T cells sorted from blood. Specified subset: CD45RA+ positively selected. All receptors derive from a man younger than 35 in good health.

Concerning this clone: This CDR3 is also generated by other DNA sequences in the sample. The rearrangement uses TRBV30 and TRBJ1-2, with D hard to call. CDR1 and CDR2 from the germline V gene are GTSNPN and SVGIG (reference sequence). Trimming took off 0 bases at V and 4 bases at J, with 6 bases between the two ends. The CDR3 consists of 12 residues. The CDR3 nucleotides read TGTGCCTGGAGTGTACCAGGCTATGGCTACACCTTC. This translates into CAWSVPGYGYTF.

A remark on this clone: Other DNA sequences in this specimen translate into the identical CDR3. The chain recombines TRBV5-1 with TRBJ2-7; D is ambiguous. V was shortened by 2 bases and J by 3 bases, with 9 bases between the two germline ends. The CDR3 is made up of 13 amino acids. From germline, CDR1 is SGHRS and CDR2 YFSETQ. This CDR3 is CASSFGPDYEQYF. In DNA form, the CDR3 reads TGCGCCAGCAGCTTCGGCCCCGACTACGAGCAGTACTTC.

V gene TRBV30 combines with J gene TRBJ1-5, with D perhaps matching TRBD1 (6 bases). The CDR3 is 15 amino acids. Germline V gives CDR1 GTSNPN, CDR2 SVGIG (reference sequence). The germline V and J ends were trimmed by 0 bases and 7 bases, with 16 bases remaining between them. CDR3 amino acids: CAWSVLGGGRQPQHF. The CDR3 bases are TGTGCCTGGAGTGTACTAGGGGGGGGCAGGCAGCCCCAGCATTTT.

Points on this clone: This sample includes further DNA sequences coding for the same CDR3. This chain's CDR3 is CASSLSGGSYNEQFF. The DNA for the CDR3 is TGTGCCAGCAGTCTAAGCGGGGGATCCTACAATGAGCAGTTCTTC. This chain joins TRBV28 and TRBJ2-1, with TRBD2 identical over 8 bases. With 5 bases clipped from V and 1 base from J, the junction kept 4 bases outside the gene matches. CDR1 is MDHEN, CDR2 SYDVKM, per germline. The CDR3 contains 15 residues.

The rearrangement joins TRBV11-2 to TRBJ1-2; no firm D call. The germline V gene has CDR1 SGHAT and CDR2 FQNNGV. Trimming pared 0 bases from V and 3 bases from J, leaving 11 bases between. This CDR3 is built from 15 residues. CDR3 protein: CASSLDRLVDYGYTF. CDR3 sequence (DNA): TGTGCCAGCAGCTTAGACAGGCTGGTAGACTATGGCTACACCTTC.

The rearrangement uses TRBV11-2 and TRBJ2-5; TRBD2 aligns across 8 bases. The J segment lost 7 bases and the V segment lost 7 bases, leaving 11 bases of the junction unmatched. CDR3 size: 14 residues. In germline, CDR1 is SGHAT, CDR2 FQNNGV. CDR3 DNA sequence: TGTGCCAGCACTGAACTAGCGGCCATAGGGACCCAGTACTTC. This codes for CASTELAAIGTQYF. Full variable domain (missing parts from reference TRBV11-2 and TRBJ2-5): EAGVAQSPRYKIIEKRQSVAFWCNPISGHATLYWYQQILGQGPKLLIQFQNNGVVDDSQLPKDRFSAERLKGVDSTLKIQPAKLEDSAVYLCASTELAAIGTQYFGPGTRLLVL.

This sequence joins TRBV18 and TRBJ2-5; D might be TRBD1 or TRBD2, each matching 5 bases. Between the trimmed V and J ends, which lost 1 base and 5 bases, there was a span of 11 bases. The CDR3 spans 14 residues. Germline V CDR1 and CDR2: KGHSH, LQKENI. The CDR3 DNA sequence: TGTGCCAGCTCACCACGCATCGGGACGGAGACCCAGTACTTC. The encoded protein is CASSPRIGTETQYF.

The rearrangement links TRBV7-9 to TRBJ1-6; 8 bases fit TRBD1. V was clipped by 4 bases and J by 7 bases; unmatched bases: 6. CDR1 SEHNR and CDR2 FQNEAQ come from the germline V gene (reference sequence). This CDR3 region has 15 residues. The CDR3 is CASSSRQGLNSPLHF. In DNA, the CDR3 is TGTGCCAGCAGCTCGAGACAGGGGCTCAATTCACCCCTCCACTTT.

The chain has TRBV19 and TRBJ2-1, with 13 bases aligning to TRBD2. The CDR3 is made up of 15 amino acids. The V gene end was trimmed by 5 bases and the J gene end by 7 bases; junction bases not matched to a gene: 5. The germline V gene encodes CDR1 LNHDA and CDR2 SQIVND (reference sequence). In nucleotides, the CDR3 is TGTGCCAGTAGTTCCTGGACTAGCGGGGGTAATGAGCAGTTCTTC. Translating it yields CASSSWTSGGNEQFF.

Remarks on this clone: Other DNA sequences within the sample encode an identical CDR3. Here the CDR3 DNA reads TGTGCCAGCAGCTTAGGACAGGGTGGATACGAGCAGTACTTC. Protein product: CASSLGQGGYEQYF. The chain is built from TRBV7-2 and TRBJ2-7; 7 bases are shared with TRBD1. Germline CDR1 and CDR2: SGHTA and FQGNSA. Trimming removed 1 base from V and 4 bases from J; junction bases left unmatched: 4. The CDR3 has 14 residues.

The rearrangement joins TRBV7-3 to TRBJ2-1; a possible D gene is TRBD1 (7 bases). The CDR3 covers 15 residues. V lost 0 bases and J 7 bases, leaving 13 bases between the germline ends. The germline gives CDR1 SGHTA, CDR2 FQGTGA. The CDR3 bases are TGTGCCAGCAGCTTAACCGTGACAGGGAGGAATGAGCAGTTCTTC. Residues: CASSLTVTGRNEQFF. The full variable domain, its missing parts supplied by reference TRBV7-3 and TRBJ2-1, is GAGVSQTPSNKVTEKGKYVELRCDPISGHTALYWYRQSLGQGPEFLIYFQGTGAADDSGLPNDRFFAVRPEGSVSTLKIQRTERGDSAVYLCASSLTVTGRNEQFFGPGTRLTVL.

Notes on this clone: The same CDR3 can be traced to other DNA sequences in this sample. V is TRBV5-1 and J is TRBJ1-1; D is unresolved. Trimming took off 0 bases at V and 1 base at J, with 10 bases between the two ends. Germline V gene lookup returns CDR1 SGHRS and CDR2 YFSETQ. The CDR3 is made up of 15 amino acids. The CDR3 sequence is CASSLVGLTNTEAFF. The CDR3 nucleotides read TGCGCCAGCAGCTTGGTCGGACTGACGAACACTGAAGCTTTCTTT.

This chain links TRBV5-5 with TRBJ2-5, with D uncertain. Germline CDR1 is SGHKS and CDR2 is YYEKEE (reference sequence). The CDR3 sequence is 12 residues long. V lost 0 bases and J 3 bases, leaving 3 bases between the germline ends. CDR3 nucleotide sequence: TGTGCCAGCAGCTTGGGGGAAGAGACCCAGTACTTC. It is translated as CASSLGEETQYF.

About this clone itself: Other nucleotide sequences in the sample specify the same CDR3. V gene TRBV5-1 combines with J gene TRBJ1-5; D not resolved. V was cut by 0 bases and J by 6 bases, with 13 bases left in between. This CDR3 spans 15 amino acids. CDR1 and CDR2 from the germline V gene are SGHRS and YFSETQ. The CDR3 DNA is TGCGCCAGCAGCTTGGAGTCTGGGGAGGGTCAGCCCCAGCATTTT. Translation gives CASSLESGEGQPQHF.

In nucleotides, the CDR3 is TGTGCCAGCAGCGAAATCTCTTTGGGCGGTAATGAGCAGTTCTTC. Its protein is CASSEISLGGNEQFF. The gene calls are TRBV7-9 and TRBJ2-1; D gene ambiguous. The ends were cut back, 5 bases at V and 7 bases at J, with 18 bases in the middle. Germline-derived CDR1 and CDR2 are SEHNR and FQNEAQ (reference sequence). This CDR3 comprises 15 residues.

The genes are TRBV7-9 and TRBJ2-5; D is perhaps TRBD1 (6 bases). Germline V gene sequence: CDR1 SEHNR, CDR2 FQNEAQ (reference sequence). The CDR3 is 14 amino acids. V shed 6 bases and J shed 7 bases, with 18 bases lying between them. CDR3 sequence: CASSSPGKGGTQYF. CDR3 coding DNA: TGTGCCAGCAGTTCCCCAGGAAAAGGGGGGACCCAGTACTTC.

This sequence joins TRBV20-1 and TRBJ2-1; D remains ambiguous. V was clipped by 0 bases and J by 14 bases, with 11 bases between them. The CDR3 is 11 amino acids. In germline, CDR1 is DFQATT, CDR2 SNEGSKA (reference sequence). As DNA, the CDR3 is TGCAGTGCTAGAGATCCCCCTTTGGAGTTCTTC. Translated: CSARDPPLEFF.

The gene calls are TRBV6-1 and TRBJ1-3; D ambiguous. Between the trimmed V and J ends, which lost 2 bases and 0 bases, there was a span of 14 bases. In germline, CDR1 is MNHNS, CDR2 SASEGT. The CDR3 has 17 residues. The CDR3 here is CASSEFISLPSGNTIYF. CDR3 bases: TGTGCCAGCAGTGAATTTATCAGCCTCCCCTCTGGAAACACCATATATTTT.